This entry describes one T cell receptor beta chain. Its antigen remains unidentified. Base qualities are not provided; no much larger clone lies one nucleotide away. CDR1 and CDR2, looked up from the germline V gene, are MDHEN and SYDVKM. V is shortened by 4 bases, J by 1 base, and the region joining them spans 5 bases. The CDR3 sequence holds 12 residues, the cysteine and phenylalanine included. Only the CDR3 DNA stays, 36 bases, in frame from base 1. The sample originates from a study of cytomegalovirus exposure and HLA in healthy donors (dated by TCRdb to 2016 to 2017). About the study as a whole: An earlier analysis of approximately 640 of the donors reported about 250 Gb of sequence data and approximately 110 million unique TCR beta sequences from 150 million to 200 million T cells. The study profiled the T cell repertoires of around 700 subjects by immunosequencing and related them to cytomegalovirus serostatus. In addition to the first cohort of several hundred subjects, a separate validation cohort of under 150 different subjects was used. A later genetic analysis took genome-wide SNP genotypes for about 55% of the roughly 670 donors and used that subset as a discovery cohort. Donor age, sex, ethnicity and CMV serostatus were compiled alongside the repertoire data. To predict cytomegalovirus infection status, the study combined high-throughput TCR immunosequencing, statistical association of individual TCRs with disease status, and machine learning. The study aimed to test whether signatures of past pathogen exposure could be identified by cataloging public T cell receptors. An early release covering around 630 HLA-typed donors comprised about 320 gigabases of sequencing data and roughly 85 million unique TCR sequences. Rather than drawing on any new phenotypic data, the later analysis identified candidate immune exposures from TCR beta sequences and the way those sequences occurred across donors. To study patterns of TCR occurrence, a later analysis re-analyzed previously published TCR beta repertoires from 650 to 750 donors and added high-resolution HLA genotyping. Typing coverage differed by locus: A, B, C, DRB1 and DQB1 were typed in about 620-640 donors, DQA1 in around 500, DPA1 in around 600, and DPB1 in approximately 450. Among 300 to 450 genotyped donors of the cohort, an average of approximately 240,000 unique TCR beta nucleotide sequences were sequenced per donor, around a sixth of them non-productive. Every discovery cohort repertoire had been produced on one sequencing platform. Because of strong linkage in the cohort, 5 or 6 DR-DQ haplotypes were treated as single units for association and clustering. Among the roughly 400 genotyped donors, around 81% belonged to the genetic ancestry cluster associated with self-reported Caucasian donors. In an earlier analysis of roughly 600 of the donors, high-throughput TCR beta sequencing was used to judge whether each TCR beta V gene segment behaved as functional or pseudogenic. Both class I and class II loci were covered by HLA typing, at four-digit resolution.

Library method: the immunoSEQ multiplex PCR assay. A mixture of 60 forward primers for TCR Vbeta segments and 13 reverse primers for TCR Jbeta segments was used in the multiplex PCR. The CDR3 region of rearranged TCR beta genes was amplified from genomic DNA with a multiplex PCR assay. The amplified TCR beta libraries were sequenced on the Illumina HiSeq System as 87-base-pair reads. As for the authors' bioinformatics: In a later analysis, some 80 million unique TCR beta chains were counted across the approximately 620 repertoires, and some 10 million of these chains were shared by at least two donors. Raw reads were error-corrected and collapsed into unique sequences with a nearest-neighbor algorithm that merged closely related sequences to remove PCR and sequencing errors. V, D and J gene segments were assigned by aligning CDR3 sequences to IMGT reference sequences. For a sequence to be retained, a match of at least six nucleotides to both a V gene segment and a J gene segment was required. Rearrangements were classified as productive when the CDR3 lacked stop codons and remained in frame with V and J, and all other rearrangements were classified as non-productive. Following IMGT convention, CDR3 was defined as the stretch from the second conserved V-encoded cysteine to the conserved J-encoded phenylalanine. In an earlier analysis of some 550 of the donors, sequences lacking an unambiguous match to a single V gene segment were excluded. An earlier analysis of just under 600 of the donors called V segments functional above 56.7% productive rearrangements and segregating when the between-donor standard deviation exceeded 5%. To diagnose cytomegalovirus status from the catalog of TCR beta chain sequences, a statistical classification framework was built. In a later analysis, TCR nucleotide sequences were compared against IMGT/GENE-DB human TR gene sequences so that V and J genes could be assigned. Using the TCRdist pipeline, a later analysis assigned CDR3 sequences along with most-parsimonious VDJ recombination scenarios. A later analysis defined each TCR beta chain by its CDR3 amino acid sequence plus V-gene family, and excluded reads lacking a unique V-gene family. As a way to deal with suspected cross-contamination and a sequencing artifact, a later analysis dropped approximately 570 nucleotide sequences that were highly shared and had low generation probability. In a later analysis, a clonal expansion index for each public chain was calculated from normalized within-repertoire ranks of inferred template counts. In a later analysis, generation probabilities were computed with a VDJ recombination model fitted to out-of-frame rearrangements, and the resulting probabilities were checked against IGoR. In a later analysis, TCR-TCR, TCR-HLA and TCR-CMV co-occurrence was scored with hypergeometric tests, and a repertoire-size bias correction was applied to TCR pairs. To estimate false discovery rates, a later analysis permuted the HLA or CMV assignments 20 times. In a later analysis, co-occurring TCRs were grouped with DBSCAN, and TCRdist sequence similarity was added when clustering was performed within HLA-allele-positive subsets. Repertoires with fewer than 30,000 or more than 120,000 public chains, plus five repertoires with anomalous nucleotide sharing, were excluded from co-occurrence clustering. TCRdb took over this immuneACCESS table, retaining in-frame rearrangements with V and J assigned. Such tables are incomplete; in checked studies, under half of the missing clones stem from an unresolved V gene, and the remainder is unexplained. V and J calls plus clone size are reproduced from that table; the DNA served to infer D and trimming. Counted in this sample were roughly 150,000 clones; about 85% of them appeared once. Roughly 2.4% of the sample is taken by the ten largest.

In total, 500 to 700 healthy bone marrow donors made up the cohort. At the time of sampling, all cohort members were nominally healthy, though unrecorded immune exposures were likely present. The donor was CMV seronegative and was included in the group of hundreds of seronegative cohort members. Every donor gave a peripheral blood sample, and the peripheral blood mononuclear cells from that sample were used for TCR beta sequencing. The Qiagen DNeasy Blood Extraction Kit was used to extract genomic DNA from the blood cell samples. Results the study describes overall, beyond this receptor: In a later analysis, HLA-associated TCR beta chains were found to be more clonally expanded and to have lower generation probabilities than equally common non-associated chains. For the cohort, immune exposure information was limited to CMV serostatus. A cluster of highly shared sequence variants was judged likely to be a technical artifact of the sequencing pipeline. Because the 87-base-pair reads could not distinguish some IMGT-functional V segments, including TRBV6-2 and TRBV6-3, those segments were excluded. The authors suggested that the approach could potentially be generalized to other disease states and immunological phenotypes. In both the original and validation cohorts, the classifier was reported to diagnose cytomegalovirus status with high specificity and sensitivity. A later analysis associated roughly 17,000 TCR beta sequences with specific HLA alleles at a false discovery rate of 0.05. While some public TCRs were present in many individuals, most TCR sequences turned up only very rarely across donors. Broadly in line with IMGT annotations, most TCR beta V segments showed up in productive rearrangements about 90% or about 30% of the time in an earlier analysis of 450 to 750 of the donors. A total of around 150 TCR beta chains were listed by the study as associated with cytomegalovirus. Because counts were too low, roughly 16 rarely observed V segments, including chromosome 9 orphons, were left out of the earlier analysis of 500 to 750 of the donors. Strong co-occurrence of HLA alleles, especially DR and DQ, made assigning TCR associations to individual alleles difficult. Sequencing depth was assumed to be roughly uniform across donors in the presence/absence analyses, though that assumption may not hold. V-gene and J-gene trimming of TCR beta chains was associated with a missense DCLRE1C variant in a later genetic analysis, and the association was replicated in an independent cohort. Several of the top co-occurrence clusters appeared to be linked to parvovirus B19, influenza, CMV and Epstein-Barr virus, according to a later analysis. In a later analysis, TCR association rates were found to vary across HLA loci, with the most associated TCRs seen for DRB1 alleles and the fewest for HLA-C alleles. Because some donors lacked HLA typing at each locus, the association tests relied only on the typed subset. Most CMV-associated TCR beta chains appeared to be HLA-restricted in a later analysis, and the HLA associations seemed to be driven largely by CMV exposure. Correlated functional status among segregating V segments might reflect linkage disequilibrium, but an unknown experimental factor could not be ruled out. In this cohort, only TCR beta chains were sequenced, and detectable features were limited by the absence of alpha or paired-chain data. A few of the identified cytomegalovirus-associated TCR beta chains were confirmed in vitro to be specific for cytomegalovirus antigens. In a later genetic analysis, fewer N-insertions in productive TCRs were reported among donors in an Asian-associated ancestry cluster than the 666-donor mean. A further reported finding was that TCR beta sequences accurately predicted the HLA-A and HLA-B alleles for most subjects in the first cohort.

The sample consisted of PBMCs. Here the chain combines TRBV28 and TRBJ2-7; a tentative D call is TRBD2 (5 bases match). The clonotype comes from a woman aged 18 to 35 in good health and CMV-seronegative. The base sequence is TGTGCCAGCAGTTCGGGGTCCTACGAGCAGTACTTC. Protein translation: CASSSGSYEQYF.